The T cell receptor (beta chain) under discussion was sequenced for a study of blood T cell repertoires in COVID-19. At the level of the study: Researchers got acute and convalescent COVID-19 samples from the United States, Italy and Spain.

Sequenced by immunoSEQ multiplex PCR; TCRdb stores in-frame clones only, minus some. The table shows nearly 95,000 clones, with roughly 70% occurring only once. Ten or more counts support this clone. The sequence was collected from a man between 65 and 85 years old with COVID-19, enrolled during active disease. Sequenced input: peripheral blood.

The CDR3 reads CASSTDRVGYEQYF. CDR3 sequence (DNA): TGTGCCAGCAGCACCGACAGGGTTGGCTACGAGCAGTACTTC. The gene calls are TRBV7-9 and TRBJ2-7, with TRBD1 matching 7 bases. Per the germline V gene, CDR1 is SEHNR and CDR2 is FQNEAQ (reference sequence). This CDR3 region has 14 residues. V gave up 5 bases and J gave up 3 bases; unmatched junction bases: 7.